The 13 T cell receptor beta chains below all came from one sample that was sequenced in a study of response to subunit inactivated influenza vaccine. Via MiXCR, TCRdb re-called the RT-PCR reads, giving one row per CDR3 protein. The sample holds about 520,000 distinct CDR3 sequences, about 7.2% seen once. The input for sequencing was PBMCs from blood, taken less than 30 months after vaccination. Receptor source: a man between 45 and 75 years old who received an inactivated influenza vaccine.

This clonotype was detected a few times. This chain uses TRBV3-1 with TRBJ2-5; D remains unclear. The CDR3 extends over 14 amino acids. The V end was cut by 4 bases, the J end by 5 bases, with 14 bases between. Germline lookup yields CDR1 LGHDT and CDR2 YNNKEL (reference sequence). CDR3 bases: TGTGCCAGCAGCCCCGCGCTGGGTCGGGAGACCCAGTACTTC. Protein: CASSPALGRETQYF.

About this clonotype: The CDR3 ends on some other residue instead of the conserved phenylalanine or tryptophan, so this is likely a read error. The limits of the CDR3 on the DNA are not certain, so only TCRdb's listed CDR3 is given. The chain has TRBV20-1 and TRBJ1-4; TRBD1 is the table's D call and was not checked against the DNA. Per germline, CDR1 DFQATT and CDR2 SNEGSKA (reference sequence). The CDR3 is 8 amino acids long, termini counted. CDR3 loop: CSAREGAA.

This clonotype appeared many times. The J gene is TRBJ2-1, the V gene TRBV12-3 or TRBV12-4; D is possibly TRBD1 or TRBD2 (5 bases each). The length of the CDR3 is 14 residues. The V and J ends lost 8 bases and 6 bases respectively, with 17 bases between them. In DNA form, the CDR3 reads TGTGCCAGCCTTGGGTCGTGGGGACCCAATGAGCAGTTCTTC. This translates into CASLGSWGPNEQFF.

This clonotype has just a few counts. The J gene is TRBJ2-1, the V gene TRBV6-5; D may correspond to TRBD1 or TRBD2 (6 bases each). This CDR3 has 18 residues. Deletions cut 2 bases from V and 0 bases from J, with 17 bases between. Germline-derived CDR1 and CDR2 are MNHEY and SVGAGI. The chain's CDR3 is CASSYGQGRSISYNEQFF. In nucleotides, the CDR3 is TGTGCCAGCAGTTACGGGCAGGGGAGGTCAATCTCCTACAATGAGCAGTTCTTC.

The chain recombines TRBV5-1 with TRBJ1-4, with TRBD1 matching 9 bases. Germline V gene lookup returns CDR1 SGHRS and CDR2 YFSETQ. The ends lost 5 bases at V and 6 bases at J; junction bases unmatched: 8. This CDR3 spans 15 amino acids. CDR3 DNA sequence: TGCGCCAGCAGAGCCTCCGGGACAGGGTATGAAAAACTGTTTTTT. It codes for CASRASGTGYEKLFF.

The sample holds a few counts of this clonotype. The chain is built from TRBV5-1 and TRBJ2-1; TRBD2 might be the D (7 bases). This CDR3 is 18 amino acids long. In germline, CDR1 is SGHRS, CDR2 YFSETQ. The germline V and J ends were trimmed by 1 base and 4 bases, with 21 bases remaining between them. The CDR3 bases are TGCGCCAGCAGCTTGCCTTTAGGCGCGGGGGCCTTATACAATGAGCAGTTCTTC. Amino acids: CASSLPLGAGALYNEQFF.

This clonotype was detected ten times or more. V is TRBV5-1 and J is TRBJ2-1; 8 bases align to TRBD1. The CDR3 runs 16 residues. Germline V gene data show CDR1 as SGHRS and CDR2 as YFSETQ. Trimming removed 4 bases from V and 0 bases from J; junction bases left unmatched: 6. CDR3 sequence: CASSGGQASSYNEQFF. CDR3 nucleotides: TGCGCCAGCAGCGGGGGACAGGCGAGCTCCTACAATGAGCAGTTCTTC.

The rearrangement joins TRBV9 to TRBJ2-6, with D maybe TRBD1 (6 bases). The CDR3 has 17 residues. V shed 4 bases and J shed 1 base, with 15 bases lying between them. In germline, CDR1 is SGDLS, CDR2 YYNGEE. The chain's CDR3 is CASSLWDIPSGANVLTF. CDR3 DNA sequence: TGTGCCAGCAGCCTGTGGGACATCCCATCTGGGGCCAACGTCCTGACTTTC.

In its sample, this clonotype was seen many times. This rearrangement joins TRBV20-1 to TRBJ1-5, with TRBD1 matching 9 bases. Trimming removed 4 bases from V and 0 bases from J; junction bases left unmatched: 7. The germline V gene has CDR1 DFQATT and CDR2 SNEGSKA (reference sequence). This CDR3 spans 16 amino acids. CDR3 amino acids: CSANPGQGGSNQPQHF. In DNA form, the CDR3 reads TGCAGTGCTAACCCGGGACAGGGTGGTAGCAATCAGCCCCAGCATTTT.

Many counts were recorded for this clonotype. This rearrangement joins TRBV27 to TRBJ1-1; the D is unclear. With 1 base removed from V and 7 bases from J, the gap between germline ends came to 1 base. Per germline, CDR1 MNHEY and CDR2 SMNVEV (reference sequence). The CDR3 has 10 amino acids. CDR3 sequence (DNA): TGTGCCAGCAGTTTATATGAAGCTTTCTTT. Protein sequence: CASSLYEAFF.

This clonotype has at least ten counts. The V call is TRBV11-2, the J call TRBJ2-5, with D possibly TRBD2 on 6 matching bases. The CDR3 totals 15 residues. V dropped 4 bases and J dropped 5 bases, with 17 bases sitting between them. Germline V gene lookup returns CDR1 SGHAT and CDR2 FQNNGV. CDR3 region: CASSSNSGGVETQYF. The CDR3 coding sequence is TGTGCCAGCAGCTCCAATAGCGGAGGGGTGGAGACCCAGTACTTC.

This clonotype has more than one count but fewer than ten. The chain carries TRBV29-1 and TRBJ1-1, with D uncertain. The CDR3 is 13 amino acids. Trimming stripped 3 bases from V and 0 bases from J, with 8 bases between. Germline CDR1 reads SQVTM; CDR2 reads ANQGSEA. CDR3 DNA sequence: TGCAGCGTTGATCACCGGATGAACACTGAAGCTTTCTTT. Its translation: CSVDHRMNTEAFF.

This clonotype was observed many times. CDR3 in amino acids: CASIGLGNTIYF. CDR3 DNA: TGTGCCAGCATCGGTCTCGGAAACACCATATATTTT. The chain links TRBV28 to TRBJ1-3; D remains ambiguous. CDR3 size: 12 residues. Trimming removed 7 bases at V and 4 bases at J, with 8 bases between. Per the germline V gene, CDR1 is MDHEN and CDR2 is SYDVKM.